This T cell receptor beta chain appears in the sequencing data of a study of beta chain features in type 1 diabetes. Germline loops: CDR1 MGHRA, CDR2 YSYEKL. With 4 bases removed from V and 6 bases from J, the gap between germline ends came to 30 bases. This CDR3 has 19 amino acids. Whole-study findings and limits: All four CD4+ subsets from Type 1 diabetes patients carried moderately but significantly shorter TCRB CDR3s. The study found that naive, central memory and Treg TCRB repertoires appeared more similar in patients than in healthy donors. Any role of HLA type in TCRB rearrangement remained unresolved here. For cells with high TCR expression, cDNA sequencing could yield over-representation.

As regards this clone: The antigen is unknown.

Every bit of the isolated RNA underwent reverse transcription, so sequencing read expressed TCRB transcripts. TCRdb's table, derived via immunoSEQ multiplex PCR, lists solely in-frame clones and lacks some. The sample lists some 250,000 clones, approximately 10% occurring once. The chain recombines TRBV4-1 with TRBJ1-1; no clear D gene. This receptor was obtained from a man between 25 and 39 years old with type 1 diabetes. The sample consisted of naive CD4+ T cells from blood. This CDR3 reads CASSPKRLQTVGVEAEAFF. The DNA for the CDR3 is TGCGCCAGCAGCCCCAAGAGGTTGCAGACTGTGGGAGTCGAAGCTGAAGCTTTCTTT.